This T cell receptor (beta chain) is drawn from a study of human T cells and chemical hapten exposure. Overall study context: Per-sample TCR yield variation was attributed mainly to small pooled library volume differences.

Germline CDR1 and CDR2: SNHLY and FYNNEI. V was clipped by 6 bases and J by 6 bases, with 12 bases between them. This CDR3 is built from 13 residues. Single cDNA molecules in the library carried unique molecular identifiers attached during preparation. TCRdb analysed the 5' RACE reads with MiXCR anew, one entry per CDR3 protein. The sample has roughly 82,000 distinct CDR3 sequences; approximately 15% are singletons. Total RNA was isolated from whole blood that had not been fractionated. The chain joins TRBV2 to TRBJ2-4, with TRBD2 as a possible D gene (5 bases). The clonotype originates from a female donor in good health. The CDR3 sequence: CASSAEGRNIQYF. The CDR3 DNA sequence: TGTGCCAGCAGCGCCGAGGGCCGAAACATTCAGTACTTC.